This TCR beta chain was profiled in a study of T cells in localized non-small cell lung cancer. Overall study findings and caveats: Patients showing higher blood T cell density tended to see longer overall survival.

About this clone: Its antigen is as yet unknown.

Profiling relied on immunoSEQ multiplex PCR, and the TCRdb table lists in-frame clones only, not all of them. The sample has about 24,000 clones, over 75% seen once. Germline CDR1 and CDR2: MNHNS and SASEGT. V dropped 4 bases and J dropped 0 bases, with 19 bases sitting between them. The CDR3 contains 18 residues. The material sequenced was peripheral blood, taken before any cancer treatment. The clonotype was recovered from a male donor at least 60 years old with stage I squamous cell lung carcinoma. The chain recombines TRBV6-1 with TRBJ1-5; a possible D gene is TRBD1 (6 bases). CDR3 region: CASSGAFRQVYSNQPQHF. The CDR3 region has the DNA TGTGCCAGCAGTGGAGCCTTCCGACAGGTTTATAGCAATCAGCCCCAGCATTTT.